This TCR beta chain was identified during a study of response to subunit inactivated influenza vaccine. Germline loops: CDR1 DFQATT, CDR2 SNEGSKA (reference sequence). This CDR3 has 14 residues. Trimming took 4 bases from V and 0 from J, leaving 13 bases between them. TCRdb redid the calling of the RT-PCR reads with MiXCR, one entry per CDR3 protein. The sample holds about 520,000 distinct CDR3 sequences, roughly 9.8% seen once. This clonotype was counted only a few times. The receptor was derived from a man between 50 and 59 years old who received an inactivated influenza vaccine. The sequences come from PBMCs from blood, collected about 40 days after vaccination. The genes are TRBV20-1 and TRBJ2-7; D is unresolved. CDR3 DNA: TGCAGTGCTACGACATTCGTTCGCTCCTACGAGCAGTACTTC. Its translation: CSATTFVRSYEQYF.